This TCR beta chain was obtained from a study of blood T cell repertoires in COVID-19. Study information: Some COVID-19 samples were acute and others convalescent; all came from the United States, Italy and Spain. Sources were T cells, B-cell-depleted T cells, or PBMCs; the material itself was cDNA or gDNA.

Authors' data handling: Amplification of reference gene primers provided the estimated nucleated cell counts. The table came from immunoSEQ multiplex PCR; TCRdb's copy has only in-frame clones and leaves some out. The DNA gave D and trimming, while V, J and clone size come from that table. Among about 71,000 clones listed, roughly 89% were seen once. This CDR3 spans 15 amino acids. Germline values: CDR1 KGHDR, CDR2 SFDVKD. The ends were cut back, 6 bases at V and 0 bases at J, with 11 bases in the middle. Specimen: peripheral blood. The receptor comes from a man aged 25 to 40 with acute or convalescent COVID-19. This chain joins TRBV24-1 and TRBJ1-5; no firm D call. The DNA of the CDR3 is TGTGCCACCAGTTCCGGGGTAGGTAGCAATCAGCCCCAGCATTTT. Protein sequence: CATSSGVGSNQPQHF.